Listed here are 23 T cell receptor beta chains from one sample, sequenced in a study of T-cell reconstitution after alpha-beta-depleted transplantation in children. Unique molecular identifiers were used in preparing the TCRbeta library. TCRdb redid the calling of the PCR reads with MiXCR, one entry per CDR3 protein. The sample lists approximately 190,000 distinct CDR3 sequences; approximately 8.4% were seen once. The material was PBMCs, mostly from graft donor cells, obtained 360 days after TCRalphabeta/CD19-depleted stem cell transplant. Receptor source: a male patient aged 2-15 years who had a stem cell transplant for acute myeloid leukemia, so the T cells may come from the graft donor.

This clonotype has at least ten counts. This chain joins TRBV29-1 and TRBJ2-2; D gene uncertain. Germline V gene lookup returns CDR1 SQVTM and CDR2 ANQGSEA. The length of the CDR3 is 11 residues. V lost 5 bases and J lost 5, with 6 bases in between. The CDR3: CSVYKTGELFF. The DNA of the CDR3 is TGCAGCGTTTATAAAACCGGGGAGCTGTTTTTT.

This rearrangement joins TRBV18 to TRBJ2-2, with 9 bases matching TRBD2. The V gene end was trimmed by 6 bases and the J gene end by 1 base; junction bases not matched to a gene: 0. CDR1 KGHSH and CDR2 LQKENI come from the germline V gene. The CDR3 spans 14 residues. CDR3 in DNA: TGTGCCAGCTCGACTAGCGGGAACACCGGGGAGCTGTTTTTT. This gives the protein CASSTSGNTGELFF.

This clonotype has a handful of counts. The genes are TRBV12-3 or TRBV12-4 and TRBJ1-1; D unclear. The CDR3 runs 11 residues. V lost 7 bases and J lost 1, with 4 bases in between. The CDR3, as DNA: TGTGCCAGCACGCAGAACACTGAAGCTTTCTTT. Amino acid sequence: CASTQNTEAFF.

This clonotype has more than one count but fewer than ten. This chain connects TRBV18 to TRBJ2-7; 12 bases agree with TRBD2. The CDR3 sequence is 16 residues long. CDR1 and CDR2 from the germline V gene are KGHSH and LQKENI. V trimming: 3 bases; J trimming: 0 bases; junction bases outside the gene matches: 3. CDR3 region: CASSPGLAGSSYEQYF. The CDR3, as DNA: TGTGCCAGCTCACCTGGACTAGCGGGGTCCTCCTACGAGCAGTACTTC. The complete variable domain, with remaining parts taken from reference TRBV18 and TRBJ2-7, reads NAGVMQNPRHLVRRRGQEARLRCSPMKGHSHVYWYRQLPEEGLKFMVYLQKENIIDESGMPKERFSAEFPKEGPSILRIQQVVRGDSAAYFCASSPGLAGSSYEQYFGPGTRLTVT.

This chain links TRBV7-9 with TRBJ2-2, with 8 positions matching TRBD1. Per germline, CDR1 SEHNR and CDR2 FQNEAQ (reference sequence). The CDR3 spans 19 residues. Germline trimming cut 3 bases from V and 0 bases from J; bases unmatched to any gene: 12. The CDR3 DNA reads TGTGCCAGCAGCTTCCCAAGCAGTGACAGGGGCACGAACACCGGGGAGCTGTTTTTT. It translates to CASSFPSSDRGTNTGELFF.

The J gene is TRBJ2-3, the V gene TRBV11-1, with 8 bases fitting TRBD1. CDR1 is SGHAT and CDR2 is FQDESV in the germline V gene (reference sequence). There are 20 residues in the CDR3. The junction had 15 bases not matched to a gene; V was cut back by 0 bases and J by 1 base. The CDR3 reads CASSLAALRLRGRGTDTQYF. The CDR3 DNA follows: TGTGCCAGCAGCTTAGCCGCATTACGACTCAGGGGGCGCGGCACAGATACGCAGTATTTT.

This clonotype was picked up many times. The rearrangement links TRBV20-1 to TRBJ2-7, with 10 bases that match TRBD2. Germline V gene data show CDR1 as DFQATT and CDR2 as SNEGSKA (reference sequence). V gave up 5 bases and J gave up 5 bases; unmatched junction bases: 6. The CDR3 has 13 amino acids. As DNA, the CDR3 is TGCAGTGCTGGGCTAGCGGGAGCCAACGAGCAGTACTTC. Residues: CSAGLAGANEQYF.

The chain has TRBV5-5 and TRBJ1-1; D call uncertain. This CDR3 has 15 amino acids. The ends were cut back, 5 bases at V and 5 bases at J, with 19 bases in the middle. Germline assignment: CDR1 SGHKS and CDR2 YYEKEE (reference sequence). The CDR3 nucleotides read TGTGCCAGCAGGGGGAGAGGACCCACCGGGACTGAAGCTTTCTTT. As protein: CASRGRGPTGTEAFF. The full variable domain, in which reference TRBV5-5 and TRBJ1-1 provide the parts outside the CDR3, is DAGVTQSPTHLIKTRGQQVTLRCSPISGHKSVSWYQQVLGQGPQFIFQYYEKEERGRGNFPDRFSARQFPNYSSELNVNALLLGDSALYLCASRGRGPTGTEAFFGQGTRLTVV.

This clonotype was seen repeatedly, ten times or more. The chain links TRBV6-1 to TRBJ2-4; TRBD2 might be the D (5 bases). Germline CDR1 reads MNHNS; CDR2 reads SASEGT. V was clipped by 6 bases and J by 0 bases, with 12 bases between them. CDR3 length: 15 residues. The CDR3 DNA follows: TGTGCCAGCAGCCAGCTCGGACTAGCCAAAAACATTCAGTACTTC. Translation: CASSQLGLAKNIQYF.

In this sample, this clonotype turned up a few times. V usage is TRBV4-1 and J usage is TRBJ1-4, with D perhaps TRBD1 (5 bases). V shed 1 base and J shed 8 bases, with 11 bases lying between them. Germline V gene data show CDR1 as MGHRA and CDR2 as YSYEKL. The CDR3 is made up of 14 amino acids. The CDR3: CASSQVAGMEKLFF. The DNA of the CDR3 is TGCGCCAGCAGCCAAGTGGCAGGGATGGAAAAACTGTTTTTT.

This clonotype was seen more than once but under ten times. The CDR3 spells CASSGRGSREQYF. The CDR3 DNA reads TGTGCCAGCTCCGGTCGGGGGAGCCGAGAGCAGTACTTC. The rearrangement uses TRBV6-1 and TRBJ2-7; a weak D match, TRBD2 (6 bases). This CDR3 comprises 13 residues. V lost 8 bases and J 7 bases, leaving 18 bases between the germline ends. Germline V gene lookup returns CDR1 MNHNS and CDR2 SASEGT.

This clonotype was recorded a few times. The V gene is TRBV20-1, the J gene TRBJ2-1, with D perhaps matching TRBD2 (7 bases). The CDR3 contains 14 residues. The V end was cut by 6 bases, the J end by 8 bases, with 20 bases between. Germline V gene sequence: CDR1 DFQATT, CDR2 SNEGSKA (reference sequence). The CDR3 region has the DNA TGCAGTGCCGAGGGGAGGGGGGAAGGTTATGAGCAGTTCTTC. This codes for CSAEGRGEGYEQFF.

In its sample, this clonotype was seen many times. The CDR3 sequence is CASSLDRTGPYEQYF. CDR3 DNA: TGTGCCAGCAGCTTGGACAGGACGGGTCCCTACGAGCAGTACTTC. This sequence joins TRBV7-8 and TRBJ2-7; TRBD1 agrees at 7 bases. CDR3 size: 15 residues. Germline V CDR1 and CDR2: SGHVS, FQNEAQ. Losses at the gene ends were 3 bases for V and 2 bases for J; bases not matched to a gene: 7.

A few counts support this clonotype. The rearrangement uses TRBV20-1 and TRBJ2-1; TRBD2 matches at 11 bases. The germline V gene encodes CDR1 DFQATT and CDR2 SNEGSKA (reference sequence). This CDR3 has 15 amino acids. This CDR3 is CSAPGLAVSYNEQFF. The CDR3 DNA follows: TGCAGCGCCCCGGGACTAGCGGTCTCCTACAATGAGCAGTTCTTC.

This clonotype showed up just a few times. The chain employs TRBV19 and TRBJ1-1, with D maybe TRBD1 (5 bases). The CDR3 loop spans 13 amino acids. CDR1 is LNHDA and CDR2 is SQIVND in the germline V gene (reference sequence). Trimming left V 4 bases short and J 5 bases short, with 11 bases between. CDR3 sequence (DNA): TGTGCCAGTAGTACTCAGGGAGGGACTGAAGCTTTCTTT. Amino acid sequence: CASSTQGGTEAFF.

The table lists this clonotype with a few counts. V is TRBV12-3 or TRBV12-4 and J is TRBJ2-1, with D perhaps matching TRBD1 (5 bases). The CDR3 is made up of 15 amino acids. The V and J ends lost 0 bases and 7 bases respectively, with 13 bases between them. CDR3 sequence: CASSLALRGGNEQFF. The CDR3 coding sequence is TGTGCCAGCAGTTTAGCGCTAAGGGGTGGTAATGAGCAGTTCTTC.

At least ten counts were recorded for this clonotype. This rearrangement joins TRBV29-1 to TRBJ2-3; D gene ambiguous. The CDR3 extends over 10 amino acids. The germline V gene encodes CDR1 SQVTM and CDR2 ANQGSEA. V lost 7 bases, J lost 3 bases, and 5 bases lay in between. The CDR3 DNA sequence: TGCAGCGCCAGAACAGATACGCAGTATTTT. Translation: CSARTDTQYF.

This clonotype was seen a few times. This chain joins TRBV20-1 and TRBJ2-7, with 10 bases that match TRBD1. The V gene's germline CDR1 is DFQATT and CDR2 SNEGSKA (reference sequence). The CDR3 covers 16 residues. J gave up 3 bases and V 0 bases, and 8 bases lay outside the gene matches. CDR3 in amino acids: CSARDQSGTGVYEQYF. CDR3 in DNA: TGCAGTGCTAGAGACCAGTCCGGGACAGGGGTCTACGAGCAGTACTTC.

J is TRBJ1-5 and V is TRBV7-2, with D possibly matching TRBD1 (6 bases). The CDR3 extends over 14 amino acids. V was cut by 2 bases and J by 4 bases, with 9 bases left in between. The germline V gene encodes CDR1 SGHTA and CDR2 FQGNSA. In DNA, the CDR3 is TGTGCCAGCAGCTTAAACAGGGAAAATCAGCCCCAGCATTTT. Its protein is CASSLNRENQPQHF.

This clonotype showed up many times. The chain is built from TRBV29-1 and TRBJ2-1; the match to TRBD2 covers 14 bases. J lost 2 bases, V lost 4 bases, and 7 bases had no gene match. This CDR3 comprises 17 residues. CDR1 and CDR2 (germline): SQVTM, ANQGSEA. The CDR3 reads CSVGFRLAGGPYNEQFF. For the CDR3, the DNA is TGCAGCGTTGGTTTCCGACTAGCGGGAGGGCCCTACAATGAGCAGTTCTTC.

The sample holds many counts of this clonotype. The V and J genes are TRBV6-1 and TRBJ2-2; possible D gene TRBD1, 6 bases. V lost 6 bases and J 3 bases, leaving 8 bases between the germline ends. The CDR3 length is 13 residues. Germline loops: CDR1 MNHNS, CDR2 SASEGT. DNA of the CDR3: TGTGCCAGCAGAACAGGGTACACCGGGGAGCTGTTTTTT. Translated: CASRTGYTGELFF.

In this sample, this clonotype turned up many times. The genes are TRBV5-4 and TRBJ2-7, with 8 bases lining up with TRBD2. The CDR3 extends over 14 amino acids. CDR1 is SGHNT, CDR2 YYREEE, per germline (reference sequence). J was trimmed by 0 bases and V by 4 bases; bases with no gene match: 3. The CDR3 here is CASSLSGVSYEQYF. Written as DNA, the CDR3 is TGTGCCAGCAGCCTTAGCGGGGTCTCCTACGAGCAGTACTTC.

V gene TRBV7-9 combines with J gene TRBJ2-5, with 7 positions matching TRBD1. Germline V gene lookup returns CDR1 SEHNR and CDR2 FQNEAQ (reference sequence). Trimming removed 5 bases from V and 9 bases from J; junction bases left unmatched: 18. CDR3 length: 16 amino acids. The CDR3 reads CASSHLTTLLTGAQYF. The CDR3 DNA follows: TGTGCCAGCAGCCACCTAACGACCCTTTTAACAGGGGCCCAGTACTTC.